This TCR beta chain emerged from a study of CD8 T cells in ankylosing spondylitis (dated by TCRdb to 2016 to 2017). With regard to the full study: To find TCR variants linked to disease, the study profiled T cell receptor beta repertoires in ankylosing spondylitis patients and healthy donors. The full study cohort was made up of 25 ankylosing spondylitis patients and 108 healthy donors. Samples of peripheral blood were taken, and for ankylosing spondylitis patients, synovial fluid was collected as well. The research as a whole found: Blood from ankylosing spondylitis patients appeared to be characterized by a TCR beta motif composed of about eight highly homologous amino acid variants. Some TCR beta motif variants had previously been reported in synovial fluid and blood of reactive arthritis patients, which suggested common disease-initiation mechanisms. Significant enrichment of the disease-linked clones was reported in matched synovial fluid samples from ankylosing spondylitis patients. The disease-linked clones showed a CD8+ phenotype and occurred at relatively low frequencies in peripheral blood.

This clonotype was counted ten times or more. The antigen this receptor binds is unknown. One base away there is no much larger clone; base qualities are not given. Sequencing took place on an Illumina HiSeq 2500. Quantitative 5'-RACE with molecular barcodes was the method used to prepare the TCR beta libraries. Per the authors' processing: A new computational method, built on a probabilistic model of VDJ rearrangement, was used to identify disease-linked TCR variants. Using fastp trimming at Q25 and MiXCR clonotype assembly, TCRdb reanalyzed the public sequencing data and kept in-frame beta chains. A single entry per CDR3 protein holds the most common genes and DNA from its merged rows. The V and J calls were not made by the authors but by TCRdb's processing. The sample contains roughly 68,000 distinct CDR3 sequences, 6% to 8% of them found a single time. The top ten clones comprise approximately 4.5% of the sample.

Synovial fluid samples were paired with blood samples taken from the same ankylosing spondylitis patients. According to the germline V gene, CDR1 reads SQVTM and CDR2 reads ANQGSEA. Spanning cysteine to phenylalanine, the CDR3 consists of 15 amino acids. Just CDR3 DNA is preserved here, 45 bases in frame from base 1. The junction shows trimming of 7 bases on V and 0 bases on J, and the gene matches do not reach 6 bases of it. Sequenced input: synovial fluid, either unsorted or a sorted T cell fraction (not recorded which). The rearranged chain carries TRBV29-1 and TRBJ2-7; 13 central bases correspond to TRBD2. The origin of this receptor is a male donor with ankylosing spondylitis. The sequenced DNA: TGCAGCGCGAAGAGGACTAGCGGGAGCTCCTACGAGCAGTACTTC. Its amino acids are CSAKRTSGSSYEQYF.